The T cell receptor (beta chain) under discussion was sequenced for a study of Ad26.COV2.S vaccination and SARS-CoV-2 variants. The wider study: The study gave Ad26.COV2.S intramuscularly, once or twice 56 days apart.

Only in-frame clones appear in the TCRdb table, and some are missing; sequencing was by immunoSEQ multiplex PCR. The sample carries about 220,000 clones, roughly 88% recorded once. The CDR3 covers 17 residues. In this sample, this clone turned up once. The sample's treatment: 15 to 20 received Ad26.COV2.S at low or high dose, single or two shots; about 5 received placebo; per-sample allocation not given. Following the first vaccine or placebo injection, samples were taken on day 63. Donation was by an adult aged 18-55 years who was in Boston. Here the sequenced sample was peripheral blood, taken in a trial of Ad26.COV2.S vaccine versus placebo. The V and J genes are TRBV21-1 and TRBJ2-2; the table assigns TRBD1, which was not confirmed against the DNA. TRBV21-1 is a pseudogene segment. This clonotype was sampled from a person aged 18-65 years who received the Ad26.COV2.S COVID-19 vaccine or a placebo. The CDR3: CATVLGGGTGGTGELFF. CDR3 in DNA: TGTGCCACCGTCCTTGGGGGGGGGACAGGTGGCACCGGGGAGCTGTTTTTT.